This T cell receptor beta chain was sequenced during a study of shared clonotypes between healthy human individuals. General study points: The naive CD4 repertoires of several donors were compared, and roughly 5% of clonotypes were shared. Clonotype sharing among donors was expected to depend on sequencing depth.

The naive CD8 fraction comprised CD45RO-negative cells positively selected for CCR7 and excluded terminally differentiated effector memory CD45RA+ cells. Those who donated were healthy HIV-negative adults, with no recent acute infections or vaccinations reported. CDR3 size: 12 residues. From germline, CDR1 is MDHEN and CDR2 SYDVKM. Trimming cost V 3 bases and J 15 bases, with 12 bases left between them. Using immunoSEQ multiplex PCR, the repertoire was profiled, and TCRdb retains in-frame clones only, with some absent. The profile covers roughly 1,800,000 clones, with just under 95% appearing a single time and roughly 1.2% taken by the ten largest. Worth noting for this clone: No antigen is known for it.

The chain combines TRBV28 with TRBJ1-6; maybe TRBD1 (5 bases). This clonotype was obtained from a young man in good health. Sequencing was carried out using naive CD8+ T cells sorted from blood. The CDR3 nucleotides read TGTGCCAGCAGTTTCGGATCCGGGGGCCTCCACTTT. Encoded protein: CASSFGSGGLHF. Complete variable domain (other parts from reference TRBV28 and TRBJ1-6): DVKVTQSSRYLVKRTGEKVFLECVQDMDHENMFWYRQDPGLGLRLIYFSYDVKMKEKGDIPEGYSVSREKKERFSLILESASTNQTSMYLCASSFGSGGLHFGNGTRLTVT.